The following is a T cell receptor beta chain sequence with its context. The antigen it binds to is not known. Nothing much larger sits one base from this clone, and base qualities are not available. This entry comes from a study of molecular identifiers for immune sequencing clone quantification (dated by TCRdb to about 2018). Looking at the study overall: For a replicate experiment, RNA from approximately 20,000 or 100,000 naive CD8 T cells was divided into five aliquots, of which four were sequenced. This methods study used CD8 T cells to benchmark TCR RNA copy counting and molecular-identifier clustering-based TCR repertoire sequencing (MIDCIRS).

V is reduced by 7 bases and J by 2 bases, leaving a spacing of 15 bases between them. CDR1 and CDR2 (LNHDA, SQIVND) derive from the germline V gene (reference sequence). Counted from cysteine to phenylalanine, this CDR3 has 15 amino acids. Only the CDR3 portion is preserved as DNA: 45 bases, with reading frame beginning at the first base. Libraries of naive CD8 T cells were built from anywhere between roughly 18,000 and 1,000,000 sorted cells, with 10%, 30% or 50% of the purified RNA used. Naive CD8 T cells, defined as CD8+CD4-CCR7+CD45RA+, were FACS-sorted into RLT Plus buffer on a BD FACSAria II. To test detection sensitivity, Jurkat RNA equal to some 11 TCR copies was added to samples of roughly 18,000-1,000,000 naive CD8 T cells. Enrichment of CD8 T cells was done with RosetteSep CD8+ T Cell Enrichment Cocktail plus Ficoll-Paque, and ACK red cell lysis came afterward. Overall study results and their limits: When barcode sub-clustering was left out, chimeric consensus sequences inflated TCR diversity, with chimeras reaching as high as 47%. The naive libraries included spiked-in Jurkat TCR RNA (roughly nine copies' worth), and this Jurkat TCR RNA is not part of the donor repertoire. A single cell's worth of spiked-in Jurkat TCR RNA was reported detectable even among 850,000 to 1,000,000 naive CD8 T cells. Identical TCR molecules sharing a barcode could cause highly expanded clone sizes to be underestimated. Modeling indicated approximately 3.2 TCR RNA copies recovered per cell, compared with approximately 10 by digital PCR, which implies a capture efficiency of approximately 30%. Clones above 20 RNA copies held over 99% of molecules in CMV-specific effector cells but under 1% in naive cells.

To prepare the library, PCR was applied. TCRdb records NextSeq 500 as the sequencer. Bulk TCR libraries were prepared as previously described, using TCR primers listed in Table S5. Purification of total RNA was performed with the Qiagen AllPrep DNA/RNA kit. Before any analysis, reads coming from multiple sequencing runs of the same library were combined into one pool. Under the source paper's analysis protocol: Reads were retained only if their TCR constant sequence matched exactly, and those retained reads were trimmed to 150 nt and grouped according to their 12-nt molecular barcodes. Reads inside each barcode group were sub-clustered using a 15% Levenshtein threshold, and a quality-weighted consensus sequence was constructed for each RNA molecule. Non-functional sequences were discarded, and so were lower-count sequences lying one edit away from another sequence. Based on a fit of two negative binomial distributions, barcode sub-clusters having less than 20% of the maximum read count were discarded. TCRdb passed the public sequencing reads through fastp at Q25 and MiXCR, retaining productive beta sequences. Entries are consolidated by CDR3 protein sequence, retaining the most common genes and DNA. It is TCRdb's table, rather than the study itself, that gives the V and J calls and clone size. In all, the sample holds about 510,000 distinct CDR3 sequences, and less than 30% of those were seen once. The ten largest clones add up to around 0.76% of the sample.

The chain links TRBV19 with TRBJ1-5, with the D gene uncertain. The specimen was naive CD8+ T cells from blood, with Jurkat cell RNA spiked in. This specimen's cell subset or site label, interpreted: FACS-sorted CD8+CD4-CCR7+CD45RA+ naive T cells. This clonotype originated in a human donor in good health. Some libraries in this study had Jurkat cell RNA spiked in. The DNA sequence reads TGTGCCAGTAATCCGACCGGAAGGGGCAATCAGCCCCAGCATTTT. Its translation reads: CASNPTGRGNQPQHF.